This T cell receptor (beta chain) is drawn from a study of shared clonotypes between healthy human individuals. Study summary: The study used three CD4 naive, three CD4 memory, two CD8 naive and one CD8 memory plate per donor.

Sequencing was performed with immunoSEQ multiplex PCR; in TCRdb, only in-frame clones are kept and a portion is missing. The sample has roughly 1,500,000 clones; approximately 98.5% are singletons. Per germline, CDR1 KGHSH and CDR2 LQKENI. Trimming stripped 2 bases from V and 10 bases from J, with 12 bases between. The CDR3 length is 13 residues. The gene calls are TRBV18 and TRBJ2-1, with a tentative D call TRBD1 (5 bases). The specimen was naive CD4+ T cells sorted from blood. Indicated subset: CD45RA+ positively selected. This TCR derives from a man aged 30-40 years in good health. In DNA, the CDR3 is TGTGCCAGCTCACCAATCCAGGGTCAGGAGCAGTTCTTC. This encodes CASSPIQGQEQFF.